This T cell receptor beta chain derives from a study of control samples from healthy donors and cancer patients. This clone came up once. Germline-derived CDR1 and CDR2 are MNHNS and SASEGT. The CDR3 loop spans 14 amino acids. Between the trimmed V and J ends, which lost 2 bases and 3 bases, there was a span of 7 bases. This table comes from immunoSEQ multiplex PCR, and its TCRdb copy is limited to in-frame clones, with some not included. Of 70,000 to 75,000 clones detected, roughly nine tenths appear once; the ten largest clones hold 4%. The specimen sequenced was blood. The gene calls are TRBV6-1 and TRBJ2-2, with D maybe TRBD1 (5 bases). This receptor was identified in a woman aged 45-59 years in good health. CDR3 coding DNA: TGTGCCAGCAGTGAAATAGGGGACACCGGGGAGCTGTTTTTT. Its protein product is CASSEIGDTGELFF.